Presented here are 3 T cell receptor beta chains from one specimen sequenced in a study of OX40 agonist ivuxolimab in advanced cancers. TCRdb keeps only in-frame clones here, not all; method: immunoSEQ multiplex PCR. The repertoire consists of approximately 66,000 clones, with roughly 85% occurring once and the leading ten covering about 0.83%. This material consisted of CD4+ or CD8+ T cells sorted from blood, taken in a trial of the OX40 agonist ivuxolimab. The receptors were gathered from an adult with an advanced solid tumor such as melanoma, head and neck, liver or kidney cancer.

CDR3 loop: CASSESPGRSGNTIYF. The CDR3 DNA reads TGTGCCAGCAGTGAATCCCCAGGCCGCTCTGGAAACACCATATATTTT. This rearrangement joins TRBV25-1 to TRBJ1-3; D is unclear. Deletions cut 1 base from V and 0 bases from J, with 10 bases between. The CDR3 runs to 16 residues. CDR1 is MGHDK, CDR2 SYGVNS, per germline.

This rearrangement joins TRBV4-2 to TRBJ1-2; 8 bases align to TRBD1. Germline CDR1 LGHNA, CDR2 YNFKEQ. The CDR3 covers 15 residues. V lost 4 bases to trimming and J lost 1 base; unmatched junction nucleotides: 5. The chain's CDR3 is CASSLGQGGNYGYTF. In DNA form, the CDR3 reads TGTGCCAGCAGCCTCGGACAGGGTGGTAACTATGGCTACACCTTC.

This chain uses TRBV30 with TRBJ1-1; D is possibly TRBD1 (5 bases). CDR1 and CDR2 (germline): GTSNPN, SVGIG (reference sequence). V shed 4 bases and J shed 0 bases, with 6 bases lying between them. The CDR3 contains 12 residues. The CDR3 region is CAWNRLNTEAFF. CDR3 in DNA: TGTGCCTGGAACAGGTTGAACACTGAAGCTTTCTTT.